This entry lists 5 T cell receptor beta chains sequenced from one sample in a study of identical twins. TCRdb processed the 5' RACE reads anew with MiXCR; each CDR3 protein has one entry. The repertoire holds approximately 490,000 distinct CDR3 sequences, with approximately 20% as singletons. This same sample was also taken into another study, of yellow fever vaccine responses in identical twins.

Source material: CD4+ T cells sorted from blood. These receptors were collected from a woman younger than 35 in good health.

The CDR3 sequence: CASSLGEGAYNEQFF. CDR3 nucleotides: TGTGCCAGCAGCTTGGGAGAGGGAGCCTACAATGAGCAGTTCTTC. The chain joins TRBV7-9 to TRBJ2-1; TRBD2 might be the D (5 bases). Trimming took 3 bases from V and 2 from J, leaving 11 bases between them. CDR1 and CDR2 (germline): SEHNR, FQNEAQ (reference sequence). This CDR3 has 15 amino acids.

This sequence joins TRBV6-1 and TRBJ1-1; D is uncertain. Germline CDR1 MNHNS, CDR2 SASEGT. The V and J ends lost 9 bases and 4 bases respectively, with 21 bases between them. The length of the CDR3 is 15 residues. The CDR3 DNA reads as TGTGCCAGTAATCCGAAAGAGTTTTTACGCACTGAAGCTTTCTTT. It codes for CASNPKEFLRTEAFF.

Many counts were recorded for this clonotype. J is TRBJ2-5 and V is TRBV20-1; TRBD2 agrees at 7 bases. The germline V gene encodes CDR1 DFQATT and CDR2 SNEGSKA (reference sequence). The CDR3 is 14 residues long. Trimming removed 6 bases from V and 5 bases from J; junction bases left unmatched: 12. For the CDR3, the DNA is TGCAGTGCGAACAGACGGGAGGCCAGGGAGACCCAGTACTTC. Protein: CSANRREARETQYF.

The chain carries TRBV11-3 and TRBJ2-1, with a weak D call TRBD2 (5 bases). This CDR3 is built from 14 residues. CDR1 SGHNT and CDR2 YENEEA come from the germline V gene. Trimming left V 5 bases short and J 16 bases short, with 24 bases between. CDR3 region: CASSPTTTALSSFF. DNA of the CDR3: TGTGCCAGCAGCCCAACGACTACCGCCCTGAGCAGTTTCTTC. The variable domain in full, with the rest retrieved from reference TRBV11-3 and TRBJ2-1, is EAGVVQSPRYKIIEKKQPVAFWCNPISGHNTLYWYLQNLGQGPELLIRYENEEAVDDSQLPKDRFSAERLKGVDSTLKIQPAELGDSAVYLCASSPTTTALSSFFGPGTRLTVL.

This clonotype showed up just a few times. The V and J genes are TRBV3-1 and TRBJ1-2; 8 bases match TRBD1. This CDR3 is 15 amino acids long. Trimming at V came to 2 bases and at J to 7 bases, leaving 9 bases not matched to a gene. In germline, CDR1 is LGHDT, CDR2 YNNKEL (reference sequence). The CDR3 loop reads CASSQLPDRGGGYTF. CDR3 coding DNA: TGTGCCAGCAGCCAACTACCCGACAGGGGTGGTGGCTACACCTTC.